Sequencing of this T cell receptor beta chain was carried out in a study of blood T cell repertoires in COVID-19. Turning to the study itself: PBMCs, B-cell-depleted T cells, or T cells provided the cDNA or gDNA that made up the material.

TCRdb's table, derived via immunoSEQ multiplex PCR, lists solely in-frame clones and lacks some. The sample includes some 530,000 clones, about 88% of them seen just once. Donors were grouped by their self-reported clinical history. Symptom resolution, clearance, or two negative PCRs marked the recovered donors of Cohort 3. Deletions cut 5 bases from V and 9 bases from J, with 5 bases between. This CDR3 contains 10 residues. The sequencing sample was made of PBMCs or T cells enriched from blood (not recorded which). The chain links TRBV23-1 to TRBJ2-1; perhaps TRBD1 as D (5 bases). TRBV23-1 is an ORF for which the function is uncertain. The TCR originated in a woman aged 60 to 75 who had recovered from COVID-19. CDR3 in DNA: TGCGCCAGCAGTAGGGGTGAGCAGTTCTTC. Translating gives CASSRGEQFF.